The clone carrying this TCR beta chain was seen ten or more times. The sample belongs to a study of human T cells and chemical hapten exposure. Regarding time point: pre-sensitization, week 0. The treatment: therapeutic diphenylcyclopropenone sensitization with weekly scalp DPC. J lost 4 bases, V lost 1 base, and 5 bases had no gene match. The CDR3 extends over 15 amino acids. From germline, CDR1 is SEHNR and CDR2 FQNEAQ (reference sequence). One entry per CDR3 protein results from TCRdb running MiXCR on the RACE reads. The sample has about 62,000 distinct CDR3 sequences, around 7% seen once; the top ten hold approximately 1.6%.

The chain joins TRBV7-9 to TRBJ1-1, with 8 bases fitting TRBD1. The receptor was isolated from a woman aged 25 to 45 with alopecia areata. Some clones in this sample may be carry-over from other donors' samples. The source was whole blood, collected in connection with sensitization to the hapten diphenylcyclopropenone (DPC). CDR3 sequence (DNA): TGTGCCAGCAGCTTAGTTCAGGGGGCAGGCACTGAAGCTTTCTTT. Its protein is CASSLVQGAGTEAFF.